This TCR beta chain was identified during a study of technical replicates of blood from four donors. This clone was seen a single time. Trimming took 1 base from V and 5 from J, leaving 9 bases between them. CDR1 and CDR2 (germline): MDHEN, SYDVKM. This CDR3 has 14 amino acids. TCRdb keeps only in-frame clones here, not all; method: immunoSEQ multiplex PCR. Of some 74,000 clones in the sample, 80% to 95% were seen once. Sequencing was performed on T cells isolated from PBMCs. The sequence was collected from a human donor in good health. The chain uses TRBV28 and TRBJ1-5; no firm D call. CDR3 nucleotide sequence: TGTGCCAGCAGTTTATTACGGGGTGATCAGCCCCAGCATTTT. Its translation: CASSLLRGDQPQHF.